These 30 T cell receptor beta chains originate from one sample sequenced in a study of TIL therapy for anti-PD-1-resistant metastatic lung cancer. Sample time point: pre-treatment sample, taken before nivolumab and TIL therapy. Most excised metastases sampled were pleural nodules or supraclavicular lymph nodes. This was the immunoSEQ v3 assay. Only in-frame clones appear in the TCRdb table, and some are missing; sequencing was by immunoSEQ multiplex PCR. The sample yields about 6,400 clones, roughly 60% seen once. The material was tumor tissue, obtained at baseline. Source of these receptors: a person aged 25 to 79 with non-small cell lung cancer.

This chain connects TRBV20-1 to TRBJ2-5; weak D call: TRBD2 (6 bases). Germline loops: CDR1 DFQATT, CDR2 SNEGSKA (reference sequence). CDR3 length: 13 residues. Trimming took 3 bases from V and 0 from J, leaving 8 bases between them. In nucleotides, the CDR3 is TGCAGTGCTAGTGGAGGGTACCAAGAGACCCAGTACTTC. Translation gives CSASGGYQETQYF.

The CDR3 bases are TGTGCCAGCAGCTCCTGGACTAGCGGAGCCTACAATGAGCAGTTCTTC. Its translation is CASSSWTSGAYNEQFF. The chain is built from TRBV7-8 and TRBJ2-1; 10 bases are a match to TRBD2. V shed 4 bases, J shed 2 bases, and the junction held 5 bases outside the gene matches. The CDR3 consists of 16 residues. Germline V gene data show CDR1 as SGHVS and CDR2 as FQNEAQ.

The chain joins TRBV6-5 to TRBJ2-4; D perhaps matches TRBD2 (7 bases). The CDR3 contains 13 residues. V gave up 6 bases and J gave up 8 bases, with 14 bases separating them. Germline values: CDR1 MNHEY, CDR2 SVGAGI. CDR3: CASRGGAGDIQYF. CDR3 nucleotide sequence: TGTGCCAGCAGGGGGGGGGCTGGGGACATTCAGTACTTC.

The rearrangement joins TRBV11-2 to TRBJ1-4; D ambiguous. This CDR3 spans 13 amino acids. The germline CDR1 and CDR2 sequences are SGHAT and FQNNGV. With 5 bases removed from V and 3 bases from J, the gap between germline ends came to 7 bases. For the CDR3, the DNA is TGTGCCAGCAGCACACGTCCTAATGAAAAACTGTTTTTT. Translating it yields CASSTRPNEKLFF.

This chain uses TRBV10-1 with TRBJ2-3; D ambiguous. Germline loops: CDR1 WNHNN, CDR2 SYGVQD (reference sequence). The CDR3 extends over 16 amino acids. V lost 0 bases to trimming and J lost 1 base, with 11 bases between them. Written as DNA, the CDR3 is TGCGCCAGCAGTGAGTCGACACCAAGACGCACAGATACGCAGTATTTT. It is translated as CASSESTPRRTDTQYF.

There are a few counts of this clone. J is TRBJ1-2 and V is TRBV7-9; 9 bases are a match to TRBD1. CDR1 is SEHNR and CDR2 is FQNEAQ in the germline V gene (reference sequence). V lost 3 bases, J lost 0 bases, and 8 bases stayed unmatched. The CDR3 runs 17 residues. CDR3 bases: TGTGCCAGCAGCTTGAAACAGGGGGCCCTAGCTAACTATGGCTACACCTTC. It is translated as CASSLKQGALANYGYTF.

The rearrangement links TRBV25-1 to TRBJ2-1, with D tentatively TRBD1 or TRBD2 (5 bases each). This CDR3 has 12 residues. V lost 3 bases and J lost 12, with 12 bases in between. Germline V gene sequence: CDR1 MGHDK, CDR2 SYGVNS. CDR3 coding DNA: TGTGCCAGCAGTGATTCCGGGACGGTGCAGTTCTTC. Amino acids: CASSDSGTVQFF.

This clone occurred a few times. The rearrangement joins TRBV5-1 to TRBJ2-2; D may be TRBD1 or TRBD2 (5 bases each). CDR1 is SGHRS and CDR2 is YFSETQ in the germline V gene. V dropped 0 bases and J dropped 6 bases, with 12 bases sitting between them. The CDR3 contains 15 residues. For the CDR3, the DNA is TGCGCCAGCAGCTTGGCCCGGGGCGCGGCCGGGGAGCTGTTTTTT. Translated, it gives CASSLARGAAGELFF. The whole variable domain, filled in from reference TRBV5-1 and TRBJ2-2, reads KAGVTQTPRYLIKTRGQQVTLSCSPISGHRSVSWYQQTPGQGLQFLFEYFSETQRNKGNFPGRFSGRQFSNSRSEMNVSTLELGDSALYLCASSLARGAAGELFFGEGSRLTVL.

This chain uses TRBV30 with TRBJ1-5; no definite D call. CDR3 length equals 13 residues. The germline CDR1 and CDR2 sequences are GTSNPN and SVGIG (reference sequence). Trimming pared 0 bases from V and 2 bases from J, leaving 5 bases between. The CDR3 region is CAWSVRGNQPQHF. CDR3 in DNA: TGTGCCTGGAGTGTGAGGGGCAATCAGCCCCAGCATTTT. The full variable domain, completed using reference TRBV30 and TRBJ1-5, is SQTIHQWPATLVQPVGSPLSLECTVEGTSNPNLYWYRQAAGRGLQLLFYSVGIGQISSEVPQNLSASRPQDRQFILSSKKLLLSDSGFYLCAWSVRGNQPQHFGDGTRLSIL.

The V call is TRBV28, the J call TRBJ2-3; TRBD2 is a possible D gene (6 bases). The CDR3 loop spans 16 amino acids. Trimming took 3 bases from V and 2 from J, leaving 15 bases between them. Germline V gene data show CDR1 as MDHEN and CDR2 as SYDVKM. This chain's CDR3 is CASSFLGGKLTDTQYF. CDR3 nucleotide sequence: TGTGCCAGCAGTTTCCTGGGCGGGAAACTCACAGATACGCAGTATTTT.

This clone has a handful of counts. The CDR3 DNA follows: TGTGCCAGCAGCTTGGCCCCAGGGGACGAGCAGTACTTC. This gives the protein CASSLAPGDEQYF. This chain links TRBV5-4 with TRBJ2-7, with D possibly being TRBD1 (6 bases). This CDR3 contains 13 residues. Germline lookup yields CDR1 SGHNT and CDR2 YYREEE (reference sequence). Between the trimmed V and J ends, which lost 0 bases and 5 bases, there was a span of 9 bases.

The chain employs TRBV6-2 or TRBV6-3 and TRBJ2-1, with D perhaps TRBD2 (5 bases). CDR1 and CDR2 from the germline V gene are MNHEY and SVGEGT. The CDR3 spans 17 residues. With 6 bases removed from V and 2 bases from J, the gap between germline ends came to 20 bases. The CDR3 spells CASSLEAARPPYNEQFF. CDR3 bases: TGTGCCAGCAGCTTGGAGGCGGCTAGGCCCCCCTACAATGAGCAGTTCTTC.

CDR3 sequence (DNA): TGCGCCAGCAGTGTCACTTCTAGCGGAGCCGGGGAGCTGTTTTTT. Amino acids: CASSVTSSGAGELFF. The rearrangement joins TRBV10-1 to TRBJ2-2, with TRBD2 matching over 7 bases. The CDR3 spans 15 residues. Germline values: CDR1 WNHNN, CDR2 SYGVQD (reference sequence). V lost 4 bases to trimming and J lost 6 bases; unmatched junction nucleotides: 8.

The DNA for the CDR3 is TGTGCCAGTAGTAGTTTTGGGACTAGCGGCAATGAGCAGTTCTTC. Protein product: CASSSFGTSGNEQFF. The chain couples TRBV19 to TRBJ2-1, with 11 bases lining up with TRBD2. The CDR3 contains 15 residues. The V segment lost 4 bases and the J segment 6 bases; nucleotides outside the gene matches: 5. Looked up from germline, CDR1 is LNHDA and CDR2 is SQIVND (reference sequence).

J is TRBJ2-1 and V is TRBV30; 11 bases align to TRBD2. Germline assignment: CDR1 GTSNPN and CDR2 SVGIG (reference sequence). This CDR3 is 19 amino acids long. The V segment lost 2 bases and the J segment 0 bases; nucleotides outside the gene matches: 12. CDR3 nucleotides: TGTGCCTGGAGTTCCCTTAGCGGGAGGGCTCTGAGCTCCTACAATGAGCAGTTCTTC. Translated: CAWSSLSGRALSSYNEQFF.

The count of this clone is one. The chain links TRBV7-8 to TRBJ2-5; 7 nucleotides line up with TRBD2. The V and J ends lost 2 bases and 2 bases, in that order; junction bases with no gene match: 5. Germline assignment: CDR1 SGHVS and CDR2 FQNEAQ. CDR3 length: 15 residues. This chain's CDR3 is CASSLRAGLQETQYF. The DNA for the CDR3 is TGTGCCAGCAGCTTACGAGCGGGACTTCAAGAGACCCAGTACTTC.

The gene calls are TRBV6-5 and TRBJ2-7, with 8 bases fitting TRBD2. The germline V gene encodes CDR1 MNHEY and CDR2 SVGAGI. Trimming cost V 0 bases and J 6 bases; bases outside gene matches: 7. The CDR3 sequence is 15 residues long. CDR3 bases: TGTGCCAGCAGTTACTCATCGGGGGGGACGTTCGAGCAGTACTTC. Translated, it gives CASSYSSGGTFEQYF.

The V call is TRBV19, the J call TRBJ1-2; 8 bases are a match to TRBD1. V dropped 2 bases and J dropped 7; count of bases not matched to a gene: 9. Germline loops: CDR1 LNHDA, CDR2 SQIVND (reference sequence). The CDR3 consists of 15 residues. In nucleotides, the CDR3 is TGTGCCAGTAGTATACCGCAGGGGGCGATGAGTGGCTACACCTTC. Encoded protein: CASSIPQGAMSGYTF.

The CDR3 DNA sequence: TGTGCCACCAGTGATAGGGAGGCGGGAGCTGGATACGAGCAGTTCTTC. Its translation: CATSDREAGAGYEQFF. V gene TRBV24-1 combines with J gene TRBJ2-1; 7 bases match TRBD2. CDR1 is KGHDR, CDR2 SFDVKD, per germline. The CDR3 spans 16 residues. Losses at the gene ends were 3 bases for V and 10 bases for J; bases not matched to a gene: 14.

By its share, this clone is medium-sized. This chain connects TRBV7-9 to TRBJ2-3; D unresolved. The ends were cut back, 5 bases at V and 2 bases at J, with 11 bases in the middle. The CDR3 consists of 14 residues. The germline CDR1 and CDR2 sequences are SEHNR and FQNEAQ (reference sequence). In DNA, the CDR3 is TGTGCCAGCAGCCCACCGACCGTCACAGATACGCAGTATTTT. It encodes CASSPPTVTDTQYF.

J is TRBJ1-4 and V is TRBV7-3; 9 nucleotides agree with TRBD1. V trimming: 5 bases; J trimming: 8 bases; junction bases outside the gene matches: 9. The CDR3 is 15 amino acids. The germline V gene has CDR1 SGHTA and CDR2 FQGTGA. The CDR3, as DNA: TGTGCCAGCAGCCTCACGACAGGGGGTTGGGAAAAACTGTTTTTT. It is translated as CASSLTTGGWEKLFF.

The chain combines TRBV6-5 with TRBJ2-7; the match to TRBD1 covers 8 bases. CDR1 and CDR2 from the germline V gene are MNHEY and SVGAGI. The CDR3 is 14 residues long. The V and J ends lost 6 bases and 5 bases, in that order; junction bases with no gene match: 9. DNA for the CDR3: TGTGCCAGCAGGGGTGACAGGGGCGTCCACGAGCAGTACTTC. The encoded protein is CASRGDRGVHEQYF.

This clone has more than one count but fewer than ten. The chain is built from TRBV7-7 and TRBJ2-1; the D call may be TRBD1 or TRBD2 (5 bases each). The CDR3 totals 16 residues. CDR1 is SSHAT, CDR2 FNYEAQ, per germline (reference sequence). V lost 5 bases and J lost 6, with 20 bases in between. The DNA of the CDR3 is TGTGCCAGCAGCCCGTACATCGGGGCTACGGGCAATGAGCAGTTCTTC. Amino acids: CASSPYIGATGNEQFF.

This clone has just a few counts. The chain uses TRBV9 and TRBJ2-3, with TRBD1 identical over 9 bases. Germline assignment: CDR1 SGDLS and CDR2 YYNGEE. V dropped 4 bases and J dropped 2; count of bases not matched to a gene: 5. This CDR3 is 15 amino acids long. The CDR3 is CASSRQGVSTDTQYF. DNA of the CDR3: TGTGCCAGCAGCAGACAGGGGGTTTCCACAGATACGCAGTATTTT. The complete variable domain, with remaining parts taken from reference TRBV9 and TRBJ2-3, reads DSGVTQTPKHLITATGQRVTLRCSPRSGDLSVYWYQQSLDQGLQFLIQYYNGEERAKGNILERFSAQQFPDLHSELNLSSLELGDSALYFCASSRQGVSTDTQYFGPGTRLTVL.

The chain has TRBV3-1 (or the pseudogene TRBV3-2) and TRBJ2-3; no clear D. The CDR3 loop spans 18 amino acids. V was pared by 0 bases and J by 1 base, with 17 bases between. Germline CDR1 LGHDT, CDR2 YNNKEL (reference sequence). DNA of the CDR3: TGTGCCAGCAGCCAAGACTTTCCTAGGGAAGGTGGCACAGATACGCAGTATTTT. Translation: CASSQDFPREGGTDTQYF.

The chain carries TRBV28 and TRBJ1-1; D remains ambiguous. Germline assignment: CDR1 MDHEN and CDR2 SYDVKM. The CDR3 runs 19 residues. V gave up 6 bases and J gave up 0 bases, with 26 bases separating them. In DNA form, the CDR3 reads TGTGCCAGCAGCAAGACTCCCGGGCCCCTCCGCTCTATGAACACTGAAGCTTTCTTT. This sequence encodes CASSKTPGPLRSMNTEAFF.

This clone was seen a handful of times. V is TRBV6-2 or TRBV6-3 and J is TRBJ2-7; a possible D gene is TRBD1 (5 bases). In germline, CDR1 is MNHEY, CDR2 SVGEGT. V dropped 5 bases and J dropped 3 bases, with 17 bases sitting between them. The CDR3 totals 15 residues. This CDR3 reads CASSPFSAGLYEQYF. The CDR3 nucleotides are TGTGCCAGCAGTCCCTTTTCGGCAGGGCTCTACGAGCAGTACTTC.

This chain joins TRBV6-2 or TRBV6-3 and TRBJ2-3, with 9 bases lining up with TRBD2. The ends lost 5 bases at V and 2 bases at J; junction bases unmatched: 2. The CDR3 length is 14 residues. Germline-derived CDR1 and CDR2 are MNHEY and SVGEGT. For the CDR3, the DNA is TGTGCCAGCAGTAGCGGGGGGCCCACAGATACGCAGTATTTT. It is translated as CASSSGGPTDTQYF.

This clone has only a few counts. This chain uses TRBV9 with TRBJ1-1; D may be TRBD1 (5 bases). CDR1 is SGDLS and CDR2 is YYNGEE in the germline V gene. Trimming took 3 bases from V and 6 from J, leaving 15 bases between them. The CDR3 totals 14 residues. DNA for the CDR3: TGTGCCAGCAGCGGGGGCAGCCAACACTCTGAAGCTTTCTTT. Residues: CASSGGSQHSEAFF.

The V call is TRBV7-2, the J call TRBJ1-2; D gene uncertain. The length of the CDR3 is 15 residues. Germline V gene lookup returns CDR1 SGHTA and CDR2 FQGNSA. Trimming removed 4 bases at V and 4 bases at J, with 16 bases between. The CDR3 DNA is TGTGCCAGCAGCTCCGCCGGGTTGAACACCTATGGCTACACCTTC. It translates to CASSSAGLNTYGYTF.